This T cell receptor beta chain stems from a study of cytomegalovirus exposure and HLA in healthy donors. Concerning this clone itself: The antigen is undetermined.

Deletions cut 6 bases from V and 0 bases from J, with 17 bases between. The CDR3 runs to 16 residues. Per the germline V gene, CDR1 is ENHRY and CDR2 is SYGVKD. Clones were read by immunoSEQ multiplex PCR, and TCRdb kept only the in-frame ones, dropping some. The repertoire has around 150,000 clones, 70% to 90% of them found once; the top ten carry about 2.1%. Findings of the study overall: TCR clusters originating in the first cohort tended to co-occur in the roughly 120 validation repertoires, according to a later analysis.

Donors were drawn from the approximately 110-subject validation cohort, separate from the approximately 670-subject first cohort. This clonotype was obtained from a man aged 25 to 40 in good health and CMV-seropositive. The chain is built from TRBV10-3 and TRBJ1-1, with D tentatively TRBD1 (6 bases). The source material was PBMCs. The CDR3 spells CAISPTEQGLNTEAFF. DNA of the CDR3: TGTGCCATCAGCCCAACTGAACAGGGTTTGAACACTGAAGCTTTCTTT.